The present entry profiles one T cell receptor beta chain with its context. Its binding antigen is unknown. The read halts 3 residues ahead of the CDR3 end, with the missing end drawn from the germline J gene. The immunoSEQ assay used multiplex PCR to amplify TCR beta CDR3 regions from an average of roughly 1.2 ug of genomic DNA per sample. Primer bias was corrected in the assay by using a complete synthetic TCR repertoire to establish an amplification baseline. The amplicons were sequenced using the Illumina platform. On the authors' methods: Sequence errors were corrected by clustering with frequency ratios and a modified nearest-neighbor algorithm, and the sequences were then analyzed in the immunoSEQ Analyzer using IMGT gene definitions. At each rarefaction depth, TCR richness and evenness were averaged across 20 rarefaction repeats, and samples with fewer sequences than that depth were excluded. V, D and J gene relative abundances were compared between groups with Wilcoxon rank sum tests, applying FDR correction. In the blinded duplicates, the intraclass correlation was nearly 96% for TCR richness and averaged approximately 82% across 66 gene segments. TCRdb stores this immuneACCESS table with in-frame sequences only. Part of the clones is absent; in the studies checked, under half of the shortfall reflects unresolved V genes, and no reason is known for the rest. The DNA was the basis for D and trimming; V, J and clone size are from that table. The record for this sample contains tens of thousands of clones. The ten largest clones take up under 5.5% of the sample.

Every participant had a single incident cervical HPV16 infection, and prevalent HPV16 infections were excluded. Cervical HPV DNA was detected by MY09/MY11 PCR, and genotyping was performed by dot-blot hybridization. Around 15 mL of heparinized blood were centrifuged, and the buffy coat was split into aliquots, frozen at -30 degrees C, and then kept at -80 degrees C. QIAGEN kits were used to extract genomic DNA from the buffy coat specimens. CDR1 and CDR2 are drawn from the germline V gene: MDHEN, SYDVKM. Trimmed from V: 7 bases; trimmed from J: 2 bases; junction bases lacking a gene match: 2. The CDR3 numbers 12 residues from cysteine through phenylalanine. Part of the CDR3 DNA is given, 27 bases translated from base 1. This record comes from a study of T cells in women clearing cervical HPV infection (dated by TCRdb to the late 2010s). About the full investigation: The cases were 25 to 30 women with histologically confirmed HPV16-related CIN3 or worse, and 2 of these cases were invasive cancers. Controls were approximately 25 women whose single incident HPV16 infection cleared within 12 months without precancer or cancer developing. Case blood was taken at the visit when the lesion was first identified, whereas control blood was taken when infection was no longer detected. For cases, the median interval between lesion detection and blood sampling was roughly 150 days, with an interquartile range of about 85 to 220 days. HLA typing was available for only a few women, so HLA type could not be excluded as a confounder. An exploratory proof-of-principle case-control study, nested within the Guanacaste HPV Natural History Study in Costa Rica, was conducted to compare TCR repertoires across cervical HPV16 outcomes. Cases were matched to controls by age within five years and by the year the sample was collected. Cases had a median age of almost 35 years and controls had a median age of about 41, with no significant differences in baseline characteristics. In the parent cohort, some 10,000 women aged 18 or older were enrolled in Guanacaste, Costa Rica, during 1993 to 1994 and were followed for more than 6 years. Five blinded duplicates per group were added as quality controls, giving 60 or so samples: 50 or so participants and 10 replicates.

Overall study outcomes, separate from this receptor: The cross-sectional design could not show whether the associations came before the infection or were a result of it, and neither effector/memory subsets nor HPV-specific T cells were isolated. TRBV6-7 relative abundance was lower in cases than in controls (around 0.11% versus 0.15%; Bonferroni P = 0.0008). T-cell numbers per sample were unknown, so richness differences could reflect varying T-cell content rather than repertoire biology. TCR repertoire richness was significantly higher in CIN3+ cases than in controls across sequencing depths, while evenness did not differ. By combining richness with V gene abundances, random forest classifiers separated cases from controls with an estimated AUC of around 0.85.

The chain is made from TRBV28 and TRBJ2-7, with 7 bases aligning to TRBD1. This TCR was sampled from a woman between 18 and 70 years old with a cervical HPV16 infection that either progressed to CIN3+ or cleared (not recorded which). The material sequenced was blood buffy coat. CDR3 protein: CASTGQAYEQYF. Partial CDR3 DNA: TGTGCCAGCACAGGACAGGCCTACGAG.